Described below is a single T cell receptor beta chain sequence and its context. This clonotype was observed many times. No antigen is known for it. No base quality values were provided; no much bigger clone lies one nucleotide off. Hyperthyroidism patients were newly diagnosed, had a disease duration of under 2 months, and were aged 18 to 65 years. Any patient with an uncontrolled infection, another autoimmune disease, pregnancy or lactation was excluded. Diagnoses were based on clinical symptoms, serum thyroxine and TRAb, thyroid ultrasound and orbital computed tomography. For progressor patients, blood was drawn at the first diagnosis of hyperthyroidism, before any ophthalmopathy symptoms had appeared. Ficoll-Paque density gradient centrifugation was used to isolate PBMCs from around 10 ml of fresh peripheral blood. Progressor patients were defined as those initially diagnosed with Graves' hyperthyroidism in whom ophthalmopathy developed during follow-up. Trizol reagent was used to extract total RNA, and RNA quality was then checked on an Agilent 2100 Bioanalyzer.

The sample belongs to a study of T cells in Graves' hyperthyroidism and ophthalmopathy (dated by TCRdb to the late 2010s). Concerning the study at large: Peripheral blood was sampled at the time of initial diagnosis, prior to any treatment. The approximately 100 discovery patients were divided at random into training and test sets in a 7:3 ratio. To identify distinguishing TCR V-J signatures, a discovery cohort of 100 patients was used, comprising 43 with Graves' ophthalmopathy and roughly 60 with stable Graves' hyperthyroidism. In addition, the study compared T-cell repertoires in thyroid tissue and in blood from several Graves' hyperthyroidism patients. Following sampling, methimazole starting at 30 mg daily was given to hyperthyroidism patients, and high-dose intravenous methylprednisolone was given to ophthalmopathy patients. The paper describes TCR Vbeta CDR3 sequencing of about 140 peripheral blood samples, made up of 43 ophthalmopathy patients, approximately 76 hyperthyroidism patients and roughly 17 progressor patients. Whether ophthalmopathy could be predicted prospectively was tested in an independent validation cohort made up of about 18 hyperthyroidism patients plus 17 patients who later progressed to ophthalmopathy. The research as a whole found: In cross-validation, a model built on a 13 V-J signature told ophthalmopathy apart from stable hyperthyroidism with 85% to 90% sensitivity and about 81% specificity, and in testing the same model reached 80%/75%. In validation, the model predicted progression to ophthalmopathy with approximately 70% sensitivity and less than 75% specificity, a median of about six months before onset. Most expanded thyroid clonotypes (frequency above 0.001) were also detected in blood, suggesting blood repertoires may reflect thyroid immune responses. No statistical method was used to set the sample size in advance, and investigators knew the group allocation.

The TCR beta CDR3 regions were amplified from RNA transcripts. The TCR CDR3 was subjected to a first round of RT-PCR using the HTBI primer set and the Qiagen OneStep RT-PCR kit. The libraries were constructed in a second round of multiplex PCR and then size-selected and purified. The libraries were sequenced on an Illumina HiSeq2000 using paired-end 100 bp reads. Per the authors' processing: Raw data were processed with SOAPnuke, discarding reads with adapters, uncalled bases, mean Phred below 15, or no exact constant-primer or identifier match. High-quality paired reads were merged using COPE v1.2.5, and each unique nucleotide sequence was defined as a clonotype. MiTCR v1.1 was used to align the clonotypes against IMGT TRBV, TRBD and TRBJ reference segments. Only V-J combinations with frequency above 0.0001, covering approximately 99% of repertoires, were analysed. The TCS score was defined as the ratio of F50 (clonal expansion) to E x V (chaos), calculated using BLOSUM62-based TCRdist between CDR3 peptides within each V-J. Welch's t-statistics and random forest reduced 514 V-J features to 10 to 15, which were used in a naive Bayes classifier (R e1071). TCRdb took the public reads, trimmed them with fastp at Q25, ran MiXCR for clone calling and kept in-frame beta chains. CDR3 protein duplicates are merged, each entry listing the most common genes and DNA. What appears here as the V and J calls and clone size reflects TCRdb's work, not the paper's. Across this sample there are approximately 720,000 distinct CDR3 sequences, with 18% seen only once. The leading ten clones occupy around 17% of the sample.

The CDR3, cysteine through phenylalanine, is 16 amino acids long. Only the CDR3 part of the read is kept: 48 bases, read in frame from the first base. Looking up the germline V gene yields CDR1 SGHRS and CDR2 YFSETQ. The V end loses 3 bases and the J end loses 4 bases, and a stretch of 18 bases separates them. The rearranged segments are TRBV5-1 and TRBJ2-3; too little of a D gene remains to name it. The source is a woman aged 45-60 years with Graves' hyperthyroidism that later progressed to Graves' ophthalmopathy. The sequencing input was blood. This receptor has the CDR3 CASSSQGPNVPDTQYF. Here is the DNA: TGCGCCAGCAGCTCCCAAGGGCCCAACGTGCCAGATACGCAGTATTTT.